This T cell receptor beta chain originates from a study of human T cells and chemical hapten exposure. Study findings and constraints: DPC sensitization did not alter TCRs above 1 in 1000 frequency. Relative to controls, expanded TCRs formed significantly more large CDR3 similarity clusters.

This CDR3 region has 11 residues. V was pared by 5 bases and J by 14 bases, with 13 bases between. Germline values: CDR1 SEHNR, CDR2 FQNEAQ (reference sequence). TCRdb ran MiXCR on the RACE reads and lists one entry per CDR3 protein. In the table there are about 120,000 distinct CDR3 sequences, approximately 15% of which are singletons. Documented time point: patch test 1, 2 weeks after DPC sensitization. Documented treatment: therapeutic diphenylcyclopropenone sensitization with weekly scalp DPC. This clonotype was counted between two and nine times. Its antigen is as yet unknown. The receptor was derived from a man between 18 and 29 years old with alopecia areata. Some clones in this sample may be carry-over from other donors' samples. The source was whole blood, collected in connection with sensitization to the hapten diphenylcyclopropenone (DPC). This chain uses TRBV7-9 with TRBJ2-1; D is possibly TRBD1 (5 bases). CDR3 nucleotides: TGTGCCAGCAGCGTCAGTGAAGGGGAGTTCTTC. Amino acid sequence: CASSVSEGEFF.